This T cell receptor beta chain was observed in a study of cytomegalovirus exposure and HLA in healthy donors (dated by TCRdb to the late 2010s). Study-wide context: In an earlier analysis of 550 to 750 of the donors, roughly 300 Gb of sequence data and just under 120 million unique TCR beta sequences from approximately 180 million T cells were reported. An early release that covered about 640 HLA-typed donors contained approximately 300 gigabases of sequencing data and 65 million to 100 million unique TCR sequences. Among the roughly 400 genotyped donors, around 81% belonged to the genetic ancestry cluster associated with self-reported Caucasian donors. The study aimed to test whether cataloging public T cell receptors could reveal signatures of past pathogen exposure. The study used immunosequencing to profile the T cell repertoires of around 600 subjects and linked those repertoires to cytomegalovirus serostatus. In addition to the first cohort of several hundred subjects, a separate validation cohort of approximately 130 different subjects was used. To predict cytomegalovirus infection status, the study brought together high-throughput TCR immunosequencing, statistical association of individual TCRs with disease status, and machine learning. In a later analysis, previously published TCR beta repertoires from hundreds of donors were re-analyzed and high-resolution HLA genotyping was added so that TCR occurrence patterns could be studied. In the later analysis, no new phenotypic data were used to find candidate immune exposures; instead, reliance was placed on TCR beta sequences and their occurrence across donors. An earlier analysis of around 540 of the donors applied high-throughput TCR beta sequencing to assess whether each TCR beta V gene segment acted as functional or pseudogenic. Donor age, sex, ethnicity and CMV serostatus were compiled together with the repertoire data. A later genetic analysis took genome-wide SNP genotypes for 398 of the 666 donors and used that subset as a discovery cohort. All discovery cohort repertoires had been generated using a single sequencing platform. HLA typing covered class I and class II loci at four-digit resolution. Typing coverage varied by locus: roughly 629-640 donors for A, B, C, DRB1 and DQB1; roughly 520 for DQA1; more than 600 for DPA1; some 470 for DPB1. Because of strong linkage in the cohort, four or five DR-DQ haplotypes were treated as single units for association and clustering. Among 398 genotyped donors of the cohort, an average of approximately 240,000 unique TCR beta nucleotide sequences were sequenced per donor, 15% to 20% of them non-productive.

Library creation used the immunoSEQ multiplex PCR assay. For the multiplex PCR, a mixture combining 60 forward primers for TCR Vbeta segments and 13 reverse primers for TCR Jbeta segments was used. The CDR3 region of rearranged TCR beta genes was amplified from genomic DNA with a multiplex PCR assay. Amplified TCR beta libraries were sequenced as 87-base-pair reads on the Illumina HiSeq System. The study's processing was this. In a later analysis, tens of millions of unique TCR beta chains were counted across the roughly 670 repertoires, and about 10 million of these chains were shared by at least two donors. To remove PCR and sequencing errors, raw reads were error-corrected and collapsed into unique sequences using a nearest-neighbor algorithm that merged closely related sequences. To assign V, D and J gene segments, CDR3 sequences were aligned to IMGT reference sequences. For a sequence to be retained, at least a six-nucleotide match to both a V gene segment and a J gene segment was required. Rearrangements were classified as productive when the CDR3 lacked stop codons and remained in frame with V and J, and all other rearrangements were classified as non-productive. CDR3 was defined according to IMGT convention as the region running from the second conserved V-encoded cysteine to the conserved J-encoded phenylalanine. The earlier analysis of approximately 590 of the donors excluded any sequence lacking an unambiguous match to a single V gene segment. An earlier analysis of several hundred of the donors called V segments functional above 56.7% productive rearrangements and segregating when the between-donor standard deviation exceeded 5%. To diagnose cytomegalovirus status from the catalog of TCR beta chain sequences, a statistical classification framework was built. In a later analysis, V and J genes were assigned by comparing TCR nucleotide sequences against IMGT/GENE-DB human TR gene sequences. A later analysis assigned CDR3 sequences and most-parsimonious VDJ recombination scenarios with the TCRdist pipeline. In a later analysis, each TCR beta chain was defined by its CDR3 amino acid sequence together with its V-gene family, and reads without a unique V-gene family were excluded. A later analysis removed 600 or so highly shared, low-generation-probability nucleotide sequences to deal with suspected cross-contamination and a sequencing artifact. In a later analysis, a clonal expansion index was calculated for each public chain from normalized within-repertoire ranks of inferred template counts. A later analysis computed generation probabilities with a VDJ recombination model fitted to out-of-frame rearrangements, and checked the results against IGoR. Hypergeometric tests were used in a later analysis to score TCR-TCR, TCR-HLA and TCR-CMV co-occurrence, with a repertoire-size bias correction applied to the TCR pairs. To estimate false discovery rates, a later analysis permuted the HLA or CMV assignments 20 times. In a later analysis, co-occurring TCRs were grouped using DBSCAN, and TCRdist sequence similarity was added for clustering within HLA-allele-positive subsets. Repertoires with fewer than 30,000 or more than 120,000 public chains were left out of co-occurrence clustering, as were four to six repertoires with anomalous nucleotide sharing. TCRdb took this table from immuneACCESS and kept in-frame rearrangements with V and J called. Such tables lack part of the clones; where checked against another copy, unresolved V genes explain under half of the gap, and the rest is unexplained. V, J and clone size are those of that table, while D and trimming were read from the DNA. Recorded for this sample are around 130,000 clones; roughly 74% of them occurred a single time. Jointly, the top ten make up more than 6% of the sample.

Between the V and J ends, shortened by 3 bases and 0 bases respectively, the junction contains 9 bases. CDR1 and CDR2, looked up from the germline V gene (reference sequence), are GTSNPN and SVGIG. Including cysteine and phenylalanine, the CDR3 has 14 amino acids. Just CDR3 DNA is preserved here, 42 bases in frame from base 1. In total, just over 650 healthy bone marrow donors made up the cohort. Cohort members were all nominally healthy when sampled, although unrecorded immune exposures were likely present. The donor tested CMV seropositive and was one of the 289 seropositive cohort members. Every donor gave a peripheral blood sample, and the peripheral blood mononuclear cells from that sample were used for TCR beta sequencing. Genomic DNA was extracted from the blood cell samples with the Qiagen DNeasy Blood Extraction Kit. Here is what the overall study found, with its caveats: The authors suggested that the approach could potentially be extended to other disease states and immunological phenotypes. In a later genetic analysis, a missense DCLRE1C variant was associated with V-gene and J-gene trimming of TCR beta chains, and the association was replicated in an independent cohort. The classifier was reported to diagnose cytomegalovirus status with high specificity and sensitivity in both the original and validation cohorts. According to a later analysis, parvovirus B19, influenza, CMV and Epstein-Barr virus appeared linked to several top co-occurrence clusters. In a later analysis, the rate of TCR association differed among HLA loci, with DRB1 alleles having the most associated TCRs and HLA-C alleles having the fewest. The earlier analysis of about 600 of the donors excluded 15 to 20 rarely observed V segments, including chromosome 9 orphons, because counts were too low. In a later analysis, most CMV-associated TCR beta chains were found to appear HLA-restricted, with HLA associations seemingly driven largely by CMV exposure. A total of about 150 TCR beta chains were listed by the study as associated with cytomegalovirus. A group of highly shared sequence variants was considered likely to be a technical artifact of the sequencing pipeline. The presence/absence analyses assumed that sequencing depth was roughly uniform across donors, and that assumption may not be true. A few of the identified cytomegalovirus-associated TCR beta chains were confirmed in vitro to be specific for cytomegalovirus antigens. A later analysis found that HLA-associated TCR beta chains were more clonally expanded and had lower generation probabilities than equally common non-associated chains. Most TCR sequences were seen in very few donors, while some public TCRs were found in many individuals. In an earlier analysis of roughly 500 of the donors, most TCR beta V segments appeared in productive rearrangements about 87% or about 30% of the time, broadly matching IMGT annotations. A further reported finding was that TCR beta sequences accurately predicted the HLA-A and HLA-B alleles for most subjects in the first cohort. Linkage disequilibrium might explain the correlated functional status among segregating V segments, but an unknown experimental factor could not be excluded. In a later analysis, some 17,000 TCR beta sequences were associated with specific HLA alleles at a false discovery rate of 0.05. According to a later genetic analysis, donors in an Asian-associated ancestry cluster had fewer N-insertions in productive TCRs than the approximately 670-donor mean. Assigning TCR associations to individual alleles was difficult when HLA alleles, especially DR and DQ, strongly co-occurred. Because some donors lacked HLA typing at each locus, the association tests relied only on the typed subset. Some IMGT-functional V segments, including TRBV6-2 and TRBV6-3, could not be distinguished by the 87-base-pair reads and were therefore excluded. The cohort was sequenced for TCR beta chains only, and without alpha or paired-chain data the features that could be detected were limited. Immune exposure information for the cohort was limited to CMV serostatus.

Comment on this clone: It has no known antigen specificity. No quality values exist for individual bases; no much larger clone is one base distant.

This clonotype was sampled from a man aged 40-49 years in good health and CMV-seropositive. The rearrangement joined TRBV30 to TRBJ1-3; TRBD1 might be the D gene, on 6 matching bases. The specimen was PBMCs. The nucleotides are TGTGCCTGGAGCAGGGGCACCTCTGGAAACACCATATATTTT. Translated, it reads CAWSRGTSGNTIYF. Reference TRBV30 and TRBJ1-3 genes cover what lies past the CDR3, so the full variable domain is SQTIHQWPATLVQPVGSPLSLECTVEGTSNPNLYWYRQAAGRGLQLLFYSVGIGQISSEVPQNLSASRPQDRQFILSSKKLLLSDSGFYLCAWSRGTSGNTIYFGEGSWLTVV.